Listed here is a single TCR beta chain. Its specificity is unknown. The study based diagnoses on clinical symptoms, serum thyroxine and TRAb, thyroid ultrasound and orbital computed tomography. Unmatched junction bases numbered 7, after V lost 3 bases and J lost 2 bases. CDR3 length: 15 residues. The V gene's germline CDR1 is SGDLS and CDR2 YYNGEE. The record originates from a study of T cells in Graves' hyperthyroidism and ophthalmopathy. Findings and caveats of the study: From stable hyperthyroidism, ophthalmopathy was separated by a 13 V-J model. In blood, most of the thyroid clonotypes expanded above 0.001 were also present.

Researchers took RNA transcripts and amplified the TCR beta CDR3 regions from them. First-round RT-PCR with HTBI primers amplified the TCR CDR3 region. TCRdb re-analysed the multiplex PCR reads in MiXCR, keeping a single row per CDR3 protein. The sample includes more than 550,000 distinct CDR3 sequences, just under 45% of them seen just once. The chain has TRBV9 and TRBJ2-5; TRBD1 aligns across 7 bases. The sample consisted of peripheral blood or thyroid tissue (not recorded which). The TCR originated in an adult man with Graves' disease, either hyperthyroidism or ophthalmopathy (not recorded which). The CDR3: CASSAEGQLQETQYF. CDR3 in DNA: TGTGCCAGCAGCGCCGAGGGACAGCTTCAAGAGACCCAGTACTTC.